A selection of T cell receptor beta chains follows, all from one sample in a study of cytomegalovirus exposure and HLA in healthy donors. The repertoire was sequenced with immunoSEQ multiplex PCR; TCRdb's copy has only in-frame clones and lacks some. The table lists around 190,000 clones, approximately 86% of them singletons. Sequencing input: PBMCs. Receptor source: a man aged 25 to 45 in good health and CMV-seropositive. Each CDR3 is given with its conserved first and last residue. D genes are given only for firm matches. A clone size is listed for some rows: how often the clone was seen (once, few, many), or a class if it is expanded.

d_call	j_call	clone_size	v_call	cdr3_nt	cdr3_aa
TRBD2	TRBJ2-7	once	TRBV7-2	TGTGCCAGCAGCTTACCGGGAGGCAGGAACGAGCAGTACTTC	CASSLPGGRNEQYF
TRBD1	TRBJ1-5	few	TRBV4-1	TGCGCCAGCAGCGCCTCCGGGACAGGGGAATTTCCCCAGCATTTT	CASSASGTGEFPQHF
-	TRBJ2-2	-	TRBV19	TGTGCCAGTACCAAGGGCCCCTGGGGCGGGGAGCTGTTTTTT	CASTKGPWGGELFF
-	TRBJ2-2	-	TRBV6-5	TGTGCCAGCAGTTACTCAACCAGGGCTAGGGATGGCCTGTTTTTT	CASSYSTRARDGLFF
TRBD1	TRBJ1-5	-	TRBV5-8	TGTGCCAGCAGGGATCCGGGACAGTTAATCAATCAGCCCCAGCATTTT	CASRDPGQLINQPQHF
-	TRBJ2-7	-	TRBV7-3	TGTGCCAGCAGCTTAACTGGAAGTGGGGAGCAGTACTTC	CASSLTGSGEQYF
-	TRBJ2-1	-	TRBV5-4	TGTGCCAGCAGCCCGAGGACACACTTCAATGAGCAGTTCTTC	CASSPRTHFNEQFF
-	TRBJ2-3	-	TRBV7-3	TGTGCCAGCACCTATACGGGGACAGATACGCAGTATTTT	CASTYTGTDTQYF
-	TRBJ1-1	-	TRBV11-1	TGTGCCAGCAGCGAGAGACCTAACACTGAAGCTTTCTTT	CASSERPNTEAFF
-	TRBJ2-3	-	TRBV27	TGTGCCAGCAGTTTATCCTACAGGGTTGATACGCAGTATTTT	CASSLSYRVDTQYF
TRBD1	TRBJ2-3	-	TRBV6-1	TGTGCCAGCAGGGTACAGGGGGATACGCAGTATTTT	CASRVQGDTQYF
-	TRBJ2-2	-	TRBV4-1	TGCGCCAGCAGCCAAGGAAACCAGGCTATAACCGGGGAGCTGTTTTTT	CASSQGNQAITGELFF
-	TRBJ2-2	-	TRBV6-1	TGTGCCAGCAGTCCACTCACCGGGGAGCTGTTTTTT	CASSPLTGELFF
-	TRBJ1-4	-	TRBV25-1	TGTGCCAGCAGTGGCAGAGGTTTTAGGGAAAAACTGTTTTTT	CASSGRGFREKLFF
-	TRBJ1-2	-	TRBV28	TGTGCCAGCAGTTTACTTCCTCAGGGACCGTCTAACTATGGCTACACCTTC	CASSLLPQGPSNYGYTF
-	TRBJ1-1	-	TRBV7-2	TGTGCCAGCAGCTTACGGGGGGGTCGACGGAGCTGGAACACTGAAGCTTTCTTT	CASSLRGGRRSWNTEAFF
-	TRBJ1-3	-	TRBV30	TGTGCCTGGAGTGTAAGGATGAGCTCTGGAAACACCATATATTTT	CAWSVRMSSGNTIYF
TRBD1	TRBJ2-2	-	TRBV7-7	TGTGCTAGCAGCTTAGCGCCCGGGACAGGGGGCGGGGAGCTGTTTTTT	CASSLAPGTGGGELFF
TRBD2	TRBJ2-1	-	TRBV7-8	TGTGCCAGCAGCTTAGTTCCTAGCGGGGGGGCCTCCTACAATGAGCAGTTCTTC	CASSLVPSGGASYNEQFF
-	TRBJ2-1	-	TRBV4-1	TGCGCCAGCAGCCAAGCATTGGAGGGCTACAATGAGCAGTTCTTC	CASSQALEGYNEQFF
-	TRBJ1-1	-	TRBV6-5	TGTGCCAGCAGTTACACGGACAGTGACACTGAAGCTTTCTTT	CASSYTDSDTEAFF
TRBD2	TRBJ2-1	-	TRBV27	TGTGCCAGCAGTTCTACCGGGACTAGGTCTAATGAGCAGTTCTTC	CASSSTGTRSNEQFF
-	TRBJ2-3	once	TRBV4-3	TGCGCCAGCAGCCAAGATGCGGGGAGGAGCACAGATACGCAGTATTTT	CASSQDAGRSTDTQYF
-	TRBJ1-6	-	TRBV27	TGTGCCAGCAGTTTAGTCGGGTTTGGGAATTCACCCCTCCACTTT	CASSLVGFGNSPLHF
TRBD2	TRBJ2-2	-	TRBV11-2	TGTGCCAGCAGCTTAGCGGCGGGGGGAGGTACCGGGGAGCTGTTTTTT	CASSLAAGGGTGELFF
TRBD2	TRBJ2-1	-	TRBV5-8	TGTGCCAGCAGCTTGGATCCCCTAGCGGGGGGCCTGGGTGAGCAGTTCTTC	CASSLDPLAGGLGEQFF
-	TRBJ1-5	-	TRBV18	TGTGCCAGCTCACCATCCGACAGGCATAATCAGCCCCAGCATTTT	CASSPSDRHNQPQHF